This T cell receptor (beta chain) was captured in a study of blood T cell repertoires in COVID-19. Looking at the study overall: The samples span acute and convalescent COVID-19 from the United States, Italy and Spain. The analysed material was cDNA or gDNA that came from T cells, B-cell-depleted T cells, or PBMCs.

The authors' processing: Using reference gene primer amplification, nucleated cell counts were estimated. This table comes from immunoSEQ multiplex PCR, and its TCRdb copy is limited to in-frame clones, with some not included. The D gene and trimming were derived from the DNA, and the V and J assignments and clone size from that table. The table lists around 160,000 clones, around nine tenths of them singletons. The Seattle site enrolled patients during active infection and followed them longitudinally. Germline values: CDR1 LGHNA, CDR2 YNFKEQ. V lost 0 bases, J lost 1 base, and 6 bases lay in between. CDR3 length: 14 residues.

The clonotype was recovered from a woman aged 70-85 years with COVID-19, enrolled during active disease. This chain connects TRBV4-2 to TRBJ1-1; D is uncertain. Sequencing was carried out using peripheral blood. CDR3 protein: CASSQDLRNTEAFF. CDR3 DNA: TGTGCCAGCAGCCAAGATCTCAGGAACACTGAAGCTTTCTTT.